This TCR beta chain was documented in a study of vaccination effects on CD4 cells after COVID-19. In the case of this clone: Antigen unknown.

Germline lookup yields CDR1 SGHTA and CDR2 FQGTGA. CDR3 length equals 16 residues. The trim removed 4 bases at V and 4 bases at J, leaving 9 bases unmatched. This table comes from immunoSEQ multiplex PCR, and its TCRdb copy is limited to in-frame clones, with some not included. The sample has tens of thousands of clones, 65% to 80% seen once; the top ten hold about 2.4%. When 10 to 11 days of culture had elapsed, CD4+ T cells were isolated. Each person got two doses of an mRNA SARS-CoV-2 vaccine, BNT162b2 or mRNA-1273. Absence of prior SARS-CoV-2 infection characterized the vaccine recipients, who showed negative nucleocapsid antibodies.

The V and J genes are TRBV7-3 and TRBJ2-2; the match to TRBD2 covers 7 bases. This clonotype was obtained from a human donor who received a COVID-19 vaccine. The sample in question was CD4+ T cells from PBMCs cultured without peptide, obtained after COVID-19 vaccination. CDR3 DNA sequence: TGTGCCAGCAGCTCCCGGACTAGTATTGGCACCGGGGAGCTGTTTTTT. It codes for CASSSRTSIGTGELFF.